A single sample gave rise to the 27 T cell receptor beta chains below, sequenced in a study of blood T cells in healthy people across ages. Primers used in a second PCR of roughly 7 to 11 cycles were a sample-barcoded 5' primer and a J-beta primer mix. TCRdb fed the 5' RACE reads into MiXCR, producing one record per CDR3 protein. Found here are about a million distinct CDR3 sequences, 35% to 40% of them singletons; the top ten hold about an eighth. What was sequenced was blood. These receptors were obtained from a young man in good health.

The sample holds a few counts of this clonotype. The rearrangement joins TRBV14 to TRBJ2-6, with D possibly being TRBD1 (6 bases). V lost 3 bases and J lost 0, with 15 bases in between. CDR1 SGHDN and CDR2 FVKESK come from the germline V gene. CDR3 length equals 18 residues. CDR3 sequence: CASSQTGAIISGANVLTF. The CDR3 DNA reads as TGTGCCAGCAGCCAGACAGGAGCTATTATCTCTGGGGCCAACGTCCTGACTTTC.

The chain employs TRBV7-2 and TRBJ2-3; tentative D call: TRBD1 (5 bases). V was shortened by 5 bases and J by 4 bases, with 10 bases between the two germline ends. This CDR3 is 13 amino acids long. The V gene's germline CDR1 is SGHTA and CDR2 FQGNSA. The CDR3 DNA is TGTGCCAGCAGCGGACACTACGCAGATACGCAGTATTTT. This codes for CASSGHYADTQYF.

The chain recombines TRBV12-3 or TRBV12-4 with TRBJ2-3, with 9 bases identical to TRBD2. This CDR3 spans 16 amino acids. V lost 2 bases to trimming and J lost 6 bases; unmatched junction nucleotides: 9. In DNA form, the CDR3 reads TGTGCCAGCAGTTTATTTAGCGGGGGACGTGGTGATACGCAGTATTTT. Translation: CASSLFSGGRGDTQYF.

There are a few counts of this clonotype. V usage is TRBV28 and J usage is TRBJ1-1; weak D call: TRBD1 (5 bases). This CDR3 is built from 14 residues. Germline CDR1 reads MDHEN; CDR2 reads SYDVKM. The germline V and J ends were trimmed by 5 bases and 1 base, with 11 bases remaining between them. Here the CDR3 reads CASSVDNPNTEAFF. The CDR3 DNA follows: TGTGCCAGCAGTGTGGACAACCCGAACACTGAAGCTTTCTTT.

This chain connects TRBV24-1 to TRBJ2-7; TRBD2 agrees at 8 bases. This CDR3 has 14 amino acids. V lost 8 bases and J lost 3; bases outside the gene matches: 8. Germline CDR1 KGHDR, CDR2 SFDVKD. The CDR3 region is CATTSTSDYYEQYF. CDR3 DNA: TGTGCCACCACTTCGACTAGCGACTACTACGAGCAGTACTTC.

The chain combines TRBV11-1 with TRBJ1-5; 7 nucleotides align to TRBD1. V shed 5 bases, J shed 9 bases, and the junction held 10 bases outside the gene matches. Per germline, CDR1 SGHAT and CDR2 FQDESV (reference sequence). The CDR3 totals 14 residues. The CDR3 reads CASSVGQSGWPQHF. The CDR3, as DNA: TGTGCCAGCAGCGTGGGACAGTCGGGCTGGCCCCAGCATTTT. Full variable domain (outside the CDR3, taken from reference TRBV11-1 and TRBJ1-5): EAEVAQSPRYKITEKSQAVAFWCDPISGHATLYWYRQILGQGPELLVQFQDESVVDDSQLPKDRFSAERLKGVDSTLKIQPAELGDSAMYLCASSVGQSGWPQHFGDGTRLSIL.

This clonotype was seen only a few times. This chain connects TRBV19 to TRBJ1-2, with 8 positions matching TRBD1. This CDR3 is 15 amino acids long. CDR1 is LNHDA and CDR2 is SQIVND in the germline V gene (reference sequence). The V segment lost 3 bases and the J segment 4 bases; nucleotides outside the gene matches: 7. The CDR3 sequence: CASSIVQGAGYGYTF. The DNA of the CDR3 is TGTGCCAGTAGTATCGTCCAGGGGGCCGGCTATGGCTACACCTTC.

The gene calls are TRBV20-1 and TRBJ2-7; 9 nucleotides align to TRBD1. Trimming removed 6 bases from V and 6 bases from J; junction bases left unmatched: 3. Germline CDR1 reads DFQATT; CDR2 reads SNEGSKA (reference sequence). The CDR3 totals 11 residues. The CDR3 here is CSAKTGGEQYF. The CDR3 DNA reads TGCAGTGCCAAGACAGGGGGCGAGCAGTACTTC.

The rearrangement uses TRBV9 and TRBJ2-3, with 11 nucleotides matching TRBD2. The CDR3 spans 15 residues. Germline V gene sequence: CDR1 SGDLS, CDR2 YYNGEE. Losses at the gene ends were 2 bases for V and 5 bases for J; bases not matched to a gene: 4. The CDR3 here is CASSVSGGAIDTQYF. DNA for the CDR3: TGTGCCAGCAGCGTTAGCGGGGGGGCTATAGATACGCAGTATTTT. Complete variable domain (other parts from reference TRBV9 and TRBJ2-3): DSGVTQTPKHLITATGQRVTLRCSPRSGDLSVYWYQQSLDQGLQFLIQYYNGEERAKGNILERFSAQQFPDLHSELNLSSLELGDSALYFCASSVSGGAIDTQYFGPGTRLTVL.

This clonotype has just one count. The chain uses TRBV27 and TRBJ1-1; possible D gene TRBD1, 5 bases. V dropped 7 bases and J dropped 5 bases, with 17 bases sitting between them. The CDR3 extends over 14 amino acids. From germline, CDR1 is MNHEY and CDR2 SMNVEV (reference sequence). The CDR3 is CASTKKPGGTEAFF. The DNA of the CDR3 is TGTGCCAGCACCAAAAAACCCGGGGGGACTGAAGCTTTCTTT.

V is TRBV29-1 and J is TRBJ1-2, with 8 positions matching TRBD1. With V trimmed by 4 bases and J by 7 bases, 11 bases remained unmatched. CDR3 length: 14 amino acids. Germline-derived CDR1 and CDR2 are SQVTM and ANQGSEA. CDR3 in amino acids: CSVGKGQELAGYTF. The DNA for the CDR3 is TGCAGCGTTGGTAAGGGACAGGAGCTGGCTGGCTACACCTTC.

J is TRBJ2-3 and V is TRBV14; D perhaps matches TRBD1 (6 bases). The V gene lost 7 bases and the J gene lost 5 bases, with 16 bases spanning the gap. Germline V gives CDR1 SGHDN, CDR2 FVKESK. The CDR3 is made up of 14 amino acids. In nucleotides, the CDR3 is TGTGCCAGCATCCAGGCCCTACAGGGAGATACGCAGTATTTT. Its protein is CASIQALQGDTQYF.

This clonotype was detected only a few times. The chain recombines TRBV2 with TRBJ1-2; D is ambiguous. This CDR3 comprises 14 residues. Germline assignment: CDR1 SNHLY and CDR2 FYNNEI. Trimming cost V 6 bases and J 7 bases, with 18 bases left between them. The CDR3, as DNA: TGTGCCAGCAGCCAGGCCCAGGCCGTCAGTGGCTACACCTTC. It codes for CASSQAQAVSGYTF. Variable domain in full (rest from reference TRBV2 and TRBJ1-2): EPEVTQTPSHQVTQMGQEVILRCVPISNHLYFYWYRQILGQKVEFLVSFYNNEISEKSEIFDDQFSVERPDGSNFTLKIRSTKLEDSAMYFCASSQAQAVSGYTFGSGTRLTVV.

The chain uses TRBV7-2 and TRBJ2-1, with a possible D match to TRBD2 (6 bases). The V gene lost 5 bases and the J gene lost 8 bases, with 16 bases spanning the gap. Per germline, CDR1 SGHTA and CDR2 FQGNSA. The CDR3 loop spans 14 amino acids. DNA for the CDR3: TGTGCCAGCAGCGTAGGCGGGGCGGTATATGAGCAGTTCTTC. Protein sequence: CASSVGGAVYEQFF. Full variable domain (missing parts from reference TRBV7-2 and TRBJ2-1): GAGVSQSPSNKVTEKGKDVELRCDPISGHTALYWYRQSLGQGLEFLIYFQGNSAPDKSGLPSDRFSAERTGGSVSTLTIQRTQQEDSAVYLCASSVGGAVYEQFFGPGTRLTVL.

The CDR3 DNA sequence: TGCAGCGTTGAGGGGGGACTAGCGGTGAGTTACAATGAGCAGTACTTC. Residues: CSVEGGLAVSYNEQYF. This rearrangement joins TRBV29-1 to TRBJ2-1; 11 bases align to TRBD2. The DNA end favors TRBJ2-7, so the J call may be wrong. Germline values: CDR1 SQVTM, CDR2 ANQGSEA. The CDR3 runs to 16 residues.

This clonotype came up a few times. The chain links TRBV19 to TRBJ2-3, with D unresolved. Germline V lookup: CDR1 LNHDA, CDR2 SQIVND (reference sequence). V was cut by 0 bases and J by 6 bases, with 10 bases left in between. There are 14 residues in the CDR3. The CDR3 DNA follows: TGTGCCAGTAGTATAGAGAACGAGTGGGATACGCAGTATTTT. Protein: CASSIENEWDTQYF.

This clonotype has only a few counts. This rearrangement joins TRBV6-2 or TRBV6-3 to TRBJ1-4; D is unresolved. The V and J ends lost 7 bases and 5 bases respectively, with 11 bases between them. This CDR3 region has 13 residues. Per germline, CDR1 MNHEY and CDR2 SVGEGT. Written as DNA, the CDR3 is TGTGCCAGCACCGATGGGGAGAATGAAAAACTGTTTTTT. Translated, it gives CASTDGENEKLFF.

This clonotype was observed a few times. A much larger clone is a single base away; this may be a read error. The DNA for the CDR3 is TGTGCCAGCAGCTCTCCCCGAGAGACCCAGTACTTC. Its translation is CASSSPRETQYF. The chain couples TRBV7-2 to TRBJ2-5, with no clear D. The V end lost 4 bases, the J end lost 4 bases, and 7 bases lay between the germline ends. Germline loops: CDR1 SGHTA, CDR2 FQGNSA. The CDR3 length is 12 residues.

The J gene is TRBJ1-1, the V gene TRBV11-3; D not resolved. The ends were cut back, 5 bases at V and 8 bases at J, with 12 bases in the middle. CDR1 is SGHNT, CDR2 YENEEA, per germline. There are 12 residues in the CDR3. CDR3 DNA sequence: TGTGCCAGCAGCAACTACGGTAAAGAAGCTTTCTTT. It is translated as CASSNYGKEAFF.

The chain carries TRBV29-1 and TRBJ1-2, with D unresolved. CDR1 and CDR2 (germline): SQVTM, ANQGSEA. Between the trimmed V and J ends, which lost 0 bases and 3 bases, there was a span of 8 bases. The CDR3 is made up of 13 amino acids. CDR3 residues: CSVEDRGHYGYTF. Written as DNA, the CDR3 is TGCAGCGTTGAAGATCGTGGGCACTATGGCTACACCTTC.

The J gene is TRBJ2-2, the V gene TRBV20-1; possible D gene TRBD2, 7 bases. Germline values: CDR1 DFQATT, CDR2 SNEGSKA (reference sequence). Trimming cost V 2 bases and J 7 bases, with 17 bases left between them. CDR3 length: 15 amino acids. Here the CDR3 DNA reads TGCAGTGCTAGACGGATCGGGGGGCTGGGCGGGGAGCTGTTTTTT. Amino acids: CSARRIGGLGGELFF.

V gene TRBV7-8 combines with J gene TRBJ1-6; TRBD1 is a possible D gene (6 bases). The germline V gene has CDR1 SGHVS and CDR2 FQNEAQ. There are 16 residues in the CDR3. With 5 bases removed from V and 5 bases from J, the gap between germline ends came to 16 bases. CDR3 bases: TGTGCCAGCAGCCTACTTATGGGACATGATAATTCACCCCTCCACTTT. It codes for CASSLLMGHDNSPLHF.

This clonotype was observed a handful of times. This sequence joins TRBV5-6 and TRBJ2-4; tentatively, D is TRBD1 (6 bases). This CDR3 comprises 16 residues. The V end was cut by 4 bases, the J end by 0 bases, with 14 bases between. CDR1 SGHDT and CDR2 YYEEEE come from the germline V gene. CDR3 sequence reads: CASSLGGELAKNIQYF. The CDR3, as DNA: TGTGCCAGCAGCCTTGGGGGCGAACTAGCCAAAAACATTCAGTACTTC.

V is TRBV3-1 and J is TRBJ2-2; TRBD1 matches at 9 bases. Germline CDR1 LGHDT, CDR2 YNNKEL (reference sequence). V trimming: 2 bases; J trimming: 4 bases; junction bases outside the gene matches: 5. The CDR3 is made up of 16 amino acids. CDR3 loop: CASSQTDRGGTGELFF. In nucleotides, the CDR3 is TGTGCCAGCAGCCAAACGGACAGGGGAGGCACCGGGGAGCTGTTTTTT.

This clonotype occurred a few times. The V gene is TRBV25-1, the J gene TRBJ1-4; 7 nucleotides match TRBD1. The CDR3 runs 19 residues. J was trimmed by 0 bases and V by 0 bases; bases with no gene match: 10. The germline gives CDR1 MGHDK, CDR2 SYGVNS. CDR3 protein: CASSEYGTATSPTNEKLFF. The CDR3 DNA reads TGTGCCAGCAGTGAATACGGGACAGCTACTTCACCAACTAATGAAAAACTGTTTTTT.

This sequence joins TRBV7-2 and TRBJ1-6; 9 nucleotides align to TRBD1. Per the germline V gene, CDR1 is SGHTA and CDR2 is FQGNSA. V lost 6 bases and J lost 7; bases outside the gene matches: 10. The CDR3 totals 16 residues. This CDR3 reads CASRYPLGQGNSPLHF. In DNA, the CDR3 is TGTGCCAGCAGGTACCCCCTTGGACAGGGGAATTCACCCCTCCACTTT.

The chain uses TRBV6-5 and TRBJ2-5; perhaps TRBD2 as D (6 bases). The J call may be mistaken, given a closer DNA end match to TRBJ2-7. The germline CDR1 and CDR2 sequences are MNHEY and SVGAGI. The CDR3 extends over 14 amino acids. The CDR3 loop is CASSYAGRPYEQYF. The CDR3 DNA reads as TGTGCCAGCAGTTACGCGGGGAGACCCTACGAGCAGTACTTC.